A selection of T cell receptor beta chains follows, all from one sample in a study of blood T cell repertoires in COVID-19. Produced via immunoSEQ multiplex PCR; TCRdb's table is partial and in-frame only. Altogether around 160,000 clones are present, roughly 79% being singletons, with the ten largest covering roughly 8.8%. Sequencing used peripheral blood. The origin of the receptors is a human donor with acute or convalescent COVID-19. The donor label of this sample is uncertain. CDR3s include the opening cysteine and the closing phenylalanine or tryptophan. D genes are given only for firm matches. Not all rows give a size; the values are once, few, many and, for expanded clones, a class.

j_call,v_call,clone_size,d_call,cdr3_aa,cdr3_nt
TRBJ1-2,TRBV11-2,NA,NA,CASSLGSRWGYTF,TGTGCCAGCAGCCTAGGGTCCCGGTGGGGCTACACCTTC
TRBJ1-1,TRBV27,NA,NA,CASSPSIGGDTEAFF,TGTGCCAGCAGCCCTTCCATCGGGGGGGATACTGAAGCTTTCTTT
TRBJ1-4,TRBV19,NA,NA,CASSIEGVGEKLFF,TGTGCCAGTAGTATTGAAGGGGTTGGCGAAAAACTGTTTTTT
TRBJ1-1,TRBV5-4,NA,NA,CASSLGVSLNTEAFF,TGTGCCAGCAGCTTGGGTGTTTCTTTGAACACTGAAGCTTTCTTT
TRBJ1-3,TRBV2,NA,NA,CASSSEAGGFGNTIYF,TGTGCCAGCAGCTCAGAGGCGGGGGGCTTTGGAAACACCATATATTTT
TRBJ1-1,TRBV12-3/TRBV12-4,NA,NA,CASSPVMNTEAFF,TGTGCCAGCAGTCCCGTAATGAACACTGAAGCTTTCTTT
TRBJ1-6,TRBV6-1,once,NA,CASSEWGRPPNSPLHF,TGTGCCAGCAGTGAATGGGGGAGGCCGCCCAATTCACCCCTCCACTTT
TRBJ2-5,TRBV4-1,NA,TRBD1,CASSPGQRLQETQYF,TGCGCCAGCAGCCCGGGACAGAGACTCCAAGAGACCCAGTACTTC
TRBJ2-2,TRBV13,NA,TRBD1,CASSFSGQGMTGELFF,TGTGCCAGCAGCTTCTCCGGACAGGGTATGACCGGGGAGCTGTTTTTT
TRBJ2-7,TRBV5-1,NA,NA,CASSLEYEWAGASEQYF,TGCGCCAGCAGCTTGGAGTATGAGTGGGCGGGGGCCTCCGAGCAGTACTTC
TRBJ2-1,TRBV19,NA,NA,CASSREGPRNEQFF,TGTGCCAGTAGTAGAGAGGGGCCCCGCAATGAGCAGTTCTTC
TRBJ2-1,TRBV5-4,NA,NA,CASSLSSNEQFF,TGTGCCAGCAGCTTGTCTAGCAATGAGCAGTTCTTC
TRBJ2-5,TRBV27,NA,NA,CASSKTLPGVSQETQYF,TGTGCCAGCAGTAAAACCCTGCCGGGGGTATCCCAAGAGACCCAGTACTTC
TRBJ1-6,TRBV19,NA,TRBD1,CASSFPGQVNSPLHF,TGTGCCAGTAGTTTCCCGGGACAGGTTAATTCACCCCTCCACTTT
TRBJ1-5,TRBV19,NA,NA,CASSIAEGTIYQPQHF,TGTGCCAGTAGTATAGCGGAGGGGACTATCTATCAGCCCCAGCATTTT
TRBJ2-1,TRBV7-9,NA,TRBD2,CASSGGRAYNEQFF,TGTGCCAGCAGCGGGGGGAGGGCCTACAATGAGCAGTTCTTC
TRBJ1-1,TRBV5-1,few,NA,CASSLVSGVFTEAFF,TGCGCCAGCAGCTTGGTCTCAGGGGTTTTCACTGAAGCTTTCTTT
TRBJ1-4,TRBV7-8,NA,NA,CASSLNRVLSGTNEKLFF,TGTGCCAGCAGCTTAAACAGGGTTTTGTCCGGAACTAATGAAAAACTGTTTTTT
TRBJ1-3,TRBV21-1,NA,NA,CASSTFVGGTGRNSRSGNTIYF,TGTGCCAGCAGCACCTTCGTGGGGGGGACAGGGAGGAATTCGCGCTCTGGAAACACCATATATTTT
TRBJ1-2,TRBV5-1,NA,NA,CASSRGFYGYTF,TGCGCCAGCAGCCGGGGGTTCTATGGCTACACCTTC
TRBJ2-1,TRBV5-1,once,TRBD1,CASTPPGQLYNEQFF,TGCGCCAGCACCCCCCCGGGACAGCTCTACAATGAGCAGTTCTTC
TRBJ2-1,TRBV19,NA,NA,CASSIDRGDEQFF,TGTGCCAGTAGTATAGACAGGGGAGATGAGCAGTTCTTC
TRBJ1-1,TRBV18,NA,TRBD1,CASSPPGGTEAFF,TGTGCCAGCTCACCGCCAGGGGGCACTGAAGCTTTCTTT